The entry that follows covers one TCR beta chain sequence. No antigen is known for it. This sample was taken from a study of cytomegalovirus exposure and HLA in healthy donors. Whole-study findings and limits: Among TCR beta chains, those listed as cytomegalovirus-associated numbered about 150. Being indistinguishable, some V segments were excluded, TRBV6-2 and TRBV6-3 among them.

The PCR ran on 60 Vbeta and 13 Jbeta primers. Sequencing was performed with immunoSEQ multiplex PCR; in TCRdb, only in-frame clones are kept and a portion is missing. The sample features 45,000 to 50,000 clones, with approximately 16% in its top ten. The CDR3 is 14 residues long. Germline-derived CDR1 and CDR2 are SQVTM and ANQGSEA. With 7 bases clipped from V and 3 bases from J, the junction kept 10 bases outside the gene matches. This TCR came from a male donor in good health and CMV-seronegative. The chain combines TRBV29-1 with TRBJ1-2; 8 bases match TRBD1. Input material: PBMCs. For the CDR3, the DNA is TGCAGCGCCGAGGGCAGGGGGCTCGACTATGGCTACACCTTC. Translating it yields CSAEGRGLDYGYTF.